Below, 4 T cell receptor beta chains from the same sample are listed, as sequenced in a study of molecular identifiers for immune sequencing clone quantification. MiXCR, run by TCRdb on the PCR reads, gives a single entry per CDR3 protein. Of 85,000 to 90,000 distinct CDR3 sequences in the sample, 20% to 30% were seen once. The sequenced sample was naive CD8+ T cells from blood, with Jurkat cell RNA spiked in. Noted subset: FACS-sorted CD8+CD4-CCR7+CD45RA+ naive T cells. The receptors were sampled from a human donor in good health. Some libraries in this study had Jurkat cell RNA spiked in.

This clonotype was observed at least ten times. V gene TRBV30 combines with J gene TRBJ1-1, with a possible D match to TRBD1 (5 bases). In germline, CDR1 is GTSNPN, CDR2 SVGIG (reference sequence). CDR3 length: 12 residues. Deletions cut 3 bases from V and 3 bases from J, with 8 bases between. The CDR3 reads CAWSTGHTEAFF. The CDR3 DNA reads as TGTGCCTGGAGCACAGGTCACACTGAAGCTTTCTTT.

In regard to this clonotype: A much larger clone is a single base away; this may be a read error. The chain carries TRBV7-9 and TRBJ1-6, with unresolved D. This CDR3 comprises 15 residues. Germline V CDR1 and CDR2: SEHNR, FQNEAQ (reference sequence). The V end was cut by 8 bases, the J end by 0 bases, with 11 bases between. Written as DNA, the CDR3 is TGTGCCAGCCGTGACCAAAGCTCCTATAATTCACCCCTCCACTTT. Translating gives CASRDQSSYNSPLHF. Full variable domain (outside the CDR3, taken from reference TRBV7-9 and TRBJ1-6): DTGVSQNPRHKITKRGQNVTFRCDPISEHNRLYWYRQTLGQGPEFLTYFQNEAQLEKSRLLSDRFSAERPKGSFSTLEIQRTEQGDSAMYLCASRDQSSYNSPLHFGNGTRLTVT.

This clonotype was observed many times. The chain links TRBV28 to TRBJ2-1; TRBD2 might be the D (5 bases). The germline V gene encodes CDR1 MDHEN and CDR2 SYDVKM. The V and J ends lost 5 bases and 0 bases respectively, with 14 bases between them. This CDR3 contains 16 residues. The CDR3 DNA reads TGTGCCAGCAGTCCAACCGGGGTCAGCTCCTACAATGAGCAGTTCTTC. This sequence encodes CASSPTGVSSYNEQFF.

This clonotype has ten or more counts. V usage is TRBV29-1 and J usage is TRBJ2-3; TRBD1 aligns across 9 bases. Germline V gene lookup returns CDR1 SQVTM and CDR2 ANQGSEA. Trimming cost V 7 bases and J 5 bases; bases outside gene matches: 7. The CDR3 extends over 13 amino acids. The CDR3 loop reads CSATDRGRDTQYF. CDR3 bases: TGCAGCGCAACCGACAGGGGGAGAGATACGCAGTATTTT.